This T cell receptor (beta chain) is from a study of early T cells in non-severe SARS-CoV-2 infection. About the study: Sequencing used unsorted whole-blood bulk RNA, so chains lack pairing. Study results and caveats: Using VDJdb, the matching emphasized anti-spike CD8 responses while missing private and CD4 specificities.

This clonotype showed up many times. Its matching antigen is unknown. Researchers attached unique molecular identifiers to individual cDNA molecules. Each CDR3 protein is one row after TCRdb ran MiXCR on the 5' RACE reads. The sample has 29,000 or so distinct CDR3 sequences, roughly 4.7% seen once; the top ten hold about 5.7%. Germline lookup yields CDR1 LNHDA and CDR2 SQIVND (reference sequence). V lost 5 bases and J 1 base, leaving 13 bases between the germline ends. The CDR3 is 15 amino acids. The genes are TRBV19 and TRBJ2-3; maybe TRBD1 (6 bases). The specimen sequenced was whole blood. The clonotype was recovered from an adult who was a healthcare worker with PCR-confirmed SARS-CoV-2 infection or an uninfected control (not recorded which). In nucleotides, the CDR3 is TGTGCCAGTAGTGGGGCGGACAGCCGCACAGATACGCAGTATTTT. Its translation: CASSGADSRTDTQYF.